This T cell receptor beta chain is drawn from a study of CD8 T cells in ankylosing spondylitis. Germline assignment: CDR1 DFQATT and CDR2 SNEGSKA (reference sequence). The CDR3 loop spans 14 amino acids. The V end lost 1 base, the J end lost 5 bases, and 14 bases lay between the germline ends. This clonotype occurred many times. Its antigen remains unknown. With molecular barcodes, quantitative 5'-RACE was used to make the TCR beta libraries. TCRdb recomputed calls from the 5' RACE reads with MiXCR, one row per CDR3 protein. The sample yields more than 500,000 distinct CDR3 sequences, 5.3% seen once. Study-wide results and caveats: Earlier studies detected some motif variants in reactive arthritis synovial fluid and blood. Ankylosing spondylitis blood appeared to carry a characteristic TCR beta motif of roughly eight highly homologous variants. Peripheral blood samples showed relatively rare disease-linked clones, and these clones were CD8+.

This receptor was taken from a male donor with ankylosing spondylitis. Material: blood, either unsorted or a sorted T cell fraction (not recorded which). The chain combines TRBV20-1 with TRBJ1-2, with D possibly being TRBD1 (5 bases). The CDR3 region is CSARGNDSLYGYTF. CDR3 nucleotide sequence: TGCAGTGCTAGAGGGAACGACAGCCTTTATGGCTACACCTTC.